This TCR beta chain was identified during a study of cytomegalovirus exposure and HLA in healthy donors. General observations from the study: TCR beta V segments were, for the most part, productive about 87% or about 30% of the time in an earlier analysis.

13 Jbeta primers and 60 Vbeta primers were used for the PCR. The data were produced by immunoSEQ multiplex PCR, yet TCRdb's version contains in-frame clones alone and is incomplete. Among about 150,000 clones, around two thirds were seen once, and the ten largest hold about 2.2%. The ends were cut back, 5 bases at V and 4 bases at J, with 18 bases in the middle. The germline V gene has CDR1 SEHNR and CDR2 FQNEAQ (reference sequence). The CDR3 is made up of 15 amino acids. The count of this clone is one. The antigen is unknown. The rearrangement links TRBV7-9 to TRBJ2-7; D may be TRBD1 (5 bases). Input material: PBMCs. The sequence derives from a woman aged 60-75 years in good health and CMV-seropositive. CDR3 amino acids: CASSHVGADKYEQYF. CDR3 nucleotides: TGTGCCAGCAGCCACGTTGGGGCAGACAAGTACGAGCAGTACTTC.